The rows below give T cell receptor beta chains drawn from one sample of a study of T cell responses to AZD1222 COVID-19 vaccine. Clones were sequenced by immunoSEQ multiplex PCR, and TCRdb holds only the in-frame ones, with some missing. The sample holds 110,000 to 150,000 clones, roughly 90% seen once. Sequencing used peripheral blood, obtained on day 0 of AZD1222 vaccination. These receptors all come from an adult in good health. Both conserved end residues are part of each CDR3. A D gene is named only where the DNA matches it firmly. Size is omitted from some rows. Given values are once, few, many or a class for expanded clones.

d_call	clone_size	v_call	j_call	cdr3_aa	cdr3_nt
-	few	TRBV24-1	TRBJ2-6	CATSDWGSGANVLTF	TGTGCCACCAGTGATTGGGGTAGTGGGGCCAACGTCCTGACTTTC
TRBD1	-	TRBV28	TRBJ1-2	CASSSPLGGSRFSGYTF	TGTGCCAGCAGTTCCCCTTTAGGGGGCAGCCGCTTCTCTGGCTACACCTTC
TRBD2	-	TRBV7-2	TRBJ2-7	CASSLAGGPIYEQYF	TGTGCCAGCAGCCTAGCGGGAGGCCCTATCTACGAGCAGTACTTC
-	-	TRBV5-1	TRBJ1-3	CASSLAGLGSGNTIYF	TGCGCCAGCAGCTTGGCAGGCCTAGGCTCTGGAAACACCATATATTTT
-	-	TRBV7-2	TRBJ2-1	CASSSGPNYNEQFF	TGTGCCAGCAGCTCTGGACCAAACTACAATGAGCAGTTCTTC
-	-	TRBV5-1	TRBJ2-3	CASSLVGDTQYF	TGCGCCAGCAGCTTGGTCGGGGATACGCAGTATTTT
-	-	TRBV15	TRBJ1-2	CATSRDGQNGYTF	TGTGCCACCAGCAGAGATGGCCAGAATGGCTACACCTTC
TRBD2	-	TRBV4-3	TRBJ2-1	CASSQEMGDREGRFYEQFF	TGCGCCAGCAGCCAAGAGATGGGGGATAGGGAGGGCCGTTTCTATGAGCAGTTCTTC
-	-	TRBV10-3	TRBJ1-2	CAISESARTVYGYTF	TGTGCCATCAGTGAGTCGGCCAGGACGGTCTATGGCTACACCTTC
-	once	TRBV28	TRBJ1-2	CASSFPPSVRAYGYTF	TGTGCCAGCAGTTTCCCCCCCTCGGTCAGGGCATATGGCTACACCTTC
TRBD2	-	TRBV10-3	TRBJ2-3	CAISEGREIDTQYF	TGTGCCATCAGTGAGGGGCGGGAGATAGATACGCAGTATTTT
-	-	TRBV6-6	TRBJ2-3	CASTSAPTTDTQYF	TGTGCCAGCACCTCAGCGCCCACCACAGATACGCAGTATTTT
-	few	TRBV29-1	TRBJ1-5	CSVTQGALAQHF	TGCAGCGTTACCCAGGGAGCATTGGCCCAGCATTTT
TRBD2	-	TRBV9	TRBJ2-2	CASSPRVAGDTGELFF	TGTGCCAGCAGCCCCCGAGTAGCGGGGGACACCGGGGAGCTGTTTTTT
-	-	TRBV5-5	TRBJ1-2	CASSLAFNDYYGYTF	TGTGCCAGCAGCTTGGCCTTTAACGACTATTATGGCTACACCTTC
TRBD2	-	TRBV2	TRBJ2-4	CASSGGGENIQYF	TGTGCCAGCAGTGGGGGAGGGGAAAACATTCAGTACTTC
-	-	TRBV2	TRBJ1-4	CASSRHPWTNEKLFF	TGTGCCAGCAGTCGACACCCGTGGACTAATGAAAAACTGTTTTTT
-	-	TRBV2	TRBJ1-6	CASRGGDLNNSPLHF	TGTGCCAGCAGGGGTGGGGACCTAAATAATTCACCCCTCCACTTT